The present T cell receptor beta chain was sequenced within a study of blood T cell repertoires in COVID-19. Overall study context: Samples came from the United States, Italy and Spain, spanning acute and convalescent COVID-19.

Clones were sequenced by immunoSEQ multiplex PCR, and TCRdb holds only the in-frame ones, with some missing. The repertoire has tens of thousands of clones, approximately 89% of them found once; the top ten carry 4.5% to 5%. The source is a woman aged 45-65 years with active COVID-19. Sequences were obtained from peripheral blood.

CDR3 nucleotides: TGTGCCAGCAGTTTAGGGGGGTACGAGCAGTACTTC. Translation: CASSLGGYEQYF. The chain couples TRBV27 to TRBJ2-7; tentative D call: TRBD2 (6 bases). This CDR3 is 12 amino acids long. Germline V gene data show CDR1 as MNHEY and CDR2 as SMNVEV (reference sequence). V was cut by 2 bases and J by 4 bases, with 6 bases left in between.